Shown below are 26 T cell receptor beta chains from a single sample sequenced in a study of beta chain features in type 1 diabetes. Expressed TCRB transcripts were sequenced, since all the RNA that had been isolated was reverse transcribed. Only in-frame clones appear in the TCRdb table, and some are missing; sequencing was by immunoSEQ multiplex PCR. This table has about 370,000 clones, 8.5% to 10% appearing once. These receptors have no identified antigens. Notes on the study in general: Type 1 diabetes patients showed a moderate but significant shortening of TCRB CDR3s in all four CD4+ subsets.

Sequencing was done on a sample of central memory CD4+ T cells from blood. The receptors stem from a man aged 25-45 years with type 1 diabetes.

This clone was recorded a few times. The gene calls are TRBV5-1 and TRBJ2-5, with 8 positions matching TRBD2. The V gene's germline CDR1 is SGHRS and CDR2 YFSETQ. V dropped 4 bases and J dropped 4; count of bases not matched to a gene: 6. The CDR3 covers 14 residues. In DNA form, the CDR3 reads TGCGCCAGCAGCGAAGGGGCGGGGGGAGAGACCCAGTACTTC. Translating gives CASSEGAGGETQYF. The full variable domain, its missing parts supplied by reference TRBV5-1 and TRBJ2-5, is KAGVTQTPRYLIKTRGQQVTLSCSPISGHRSVSWYQQTPGQGLQFLFEYFSETQRNKGNFPGRFSGRQFSNSRSEMNVSTLELGDSALYLCASSEGAGGETQYFGPGTRLLVL.

V gene TRBV11-2 combines with J gene TRBJ2-5; D is perhaps TRBD2 (6 bases). Looked up from germline, CDR1 is SGHAT and CDR2 is FQNNGV. The ends were cut back, 1 base at V and 4 bases at J, with 13 bases in the middle. This CDR3 has 15 residues. This chain's CDR3 is CASSLGVAGRETQYF. In DNA, the CDR3 is TGTGCCAGCAGCTTAGGGGTCGCGGGAAGAGAGACCCAGTACTTC.

The J gene is TRBJ1-2, the V gene TRBV28; a possible D gene is TRBD1 (5 bases). Per germline, CDR1 MDHEN and CDR2 SYDVKM. V lost 1 base to trimming and J lost 4 bases, with 13 bases between them. The CDR3 spans 15 residues. The CDR3 protein is CASSLYGGVGYGYTF. CDR3 bases: TGTGCCAGCAGTTTATATGGGGGGGTAGGCTATGGCTACACCTTC.

Only a few counts were recorded for this clone. V and J are TRBV7-2 and TRBJ2-5; D not certain. This CDR3 has 12 residues. V was trimmed by 5 bases and J by 5 bases, leaving 9 bases between them. Per the germline V gene, CDR1 is SGHTA and CDR2 is FQGNSA. The CDR3 nucleotides are TGTGCCAGCAGCCAAGATGGGGAGACCCAGTACTTC. It specifies CASSQDGETQYF.

The chain employs TRBV14 and TRBJ1-2; 12 nucleotides agree with TRBD1. The CDR3 extends over 16 amino acids. The germline gives CDR1 SGHDN, CDR2 FVKESK. Trimming cost V 2 bases and J 4 bases; bases outside gene matches: 5. CDR3 sequence reads: CASSQSGTGGPYGYTF. As DNA, the CDR3 is TGTGCCAGCAGCCAAAGTGGGACAGGGGGCCCCTATGGCTACACCTTC.

This clone was counted at least ten times. The chain employs TRBV10-3 and TRBJ2-5, with D possibly TRBD1 on 6 matching bases. CDR3 length: 13 residues. Germline lookup yields CDR1 ENHRY and CDR2 SYGVKD. Trimming took 6 bases from V and 2 from J, leaving 10 bases between them. CDR3 amino acids: CAISYREQETQYF. As DNA, the CDR3 is TGTGCCATCAGCTACAGGGAACAAGAGACCCAGTACTTC.

As to this clone: Distinct nucleotide sequences in the sample also encode this CDR3. The chain uses TRBV28 and TRBJ2-1; TRBD1 matches 9 bases. Germline V gene lookup returns CDR1 MDHEN and CDR2 SYDVKM. With 2 bases clipped from V and 6 bases from J, the junction kept 5 bases outside the gene matches. The CDR3 is 15 amino acids. CDR3 sequence (DNA): TGTGCCAGCAGTTTACCCTTGACAGGGGGCAATGAGCAGTTCTTC. This encodes CASSLPLTGGNEQFF.

This clone showed up just a few times. In DNA, the CDR3 is TGTGCCAGCAGGGCGGTACAAGAGACCCAGTACTTC. It is translated as CASRAVQETQYF. This chain connects TRBV25-1 to TRBJ2-5; D is undetermined. This CDR3 has 12 amino acids. Trimming left V 6 bases short and J 2 bases short, with 7 bases between. Germline assignment: CDR1 MGHDK and CDR2 SYGVNS.

V gene TRBV9 combines with J gene TRBJ2-7; no clear D gene. The germline CDR1 and CDR2 sequences are SGDLS and YYNGEE. CDR3 length: 15 residues. Deletions cut 5 bases from V and 0 bases from J, with 15 bases between. CDR3 DNA sequence: TGTGCCAGCAGTAGAGTTGCGACAAGCTCCTACGAGCAGTACTTC. Translation gives CASSRVATSSYEQYF.

This clone has more than one count but fewer than ten. This rearrangement joins TRBV11-2 to TRBJ2-1; 9 nucleotides line up with TRBD1. The J segment lost 5 bases and the V segment lost 3 bases, leaving 5 bases of the junction unmatched. CDR1 and CDR2 (germline): SGHAT, FQNNGV. The CDR3 contains 15 residues. CDR3 DNA sequence: TGTGCCAGCAGCTTGGGGACAGGGTTCGACAATGAGCAGTTCTTC. It is translated as CASSLGTGFDNEQFF. Full variable domain (missing parts from reference TRBV11-2 and TRBJ2-1): EAGVAQSPRYKIIEKRQSVAFWCNPISGHATLYWYQQILGQGPKLLIQFQNNGVVDDSQLPKDRFSAERLKGVDSTLKIQPAKLEDSAVYLCASSLGTGFDNEQFFGPGTRLTVL.

The genes are TRBV6-5 and TRBJ2-7, with D possibly being TRBD1 or TRBD2 (6 bases each). The CDR3 has 15 amino acids. V was shortened by 6 bases and J by 7 bases, with 22 bases between the two germline ends. The V gene's germline CDR1 is MNHEY and CDR2 SVGAGI. The CDR3 spells CASSLGGRWAGEQYF. The CDR3 DNA is TGTGCCAGCAGCCTGGGGGGCAGGTGGGCTGGGGAGCAGTACTTC.

In this sample, this clone turned up a few times. V usage is TRBV23-1 and J usage is TRBJ1-5, with D maybe TRBD1 (6 bases). TRBV23-1 is an ORF, and what it does is uncertain. The CDR3 is 20 amino acids. Trimming took off 3 bases at V and 4 bases at J, with 28 bases between the two ends. The CDR3 sequence is CASSHPREQGSERGNQPQHF. The CDR3 bases are TGCGCCAGCAGTCACCCTCGGGAACAGGGAAGCGAGAGGGGGAATCAGCCCCAGCATTTT.

V is TRBV30 and J is TRBJ2-2; D remains ambiguous. The CDR3 has 10 amino acids. Trimming cost V 7 bases and J 6 bases, with 6 bases left between them. The germline gives CDR1 GTSNPN, CDR2 SVGIG (reference sequence). The CDR3 region is CASGAGELFF. The CDR3 DNA sequence: TGTGCCTCCGGCGCCGGGGAGCTGTTTTTT.

A few counts support this clone. The chain joins TRBV19 to TRBJ1-5; no reliable D call. CDR3 length: 15 amino acids. Germline CDR1 reads LNHDA; CDR2 reads SQIVND (reference sequence). Trimming removed 7 bases from V and 3 bases from J, with 16 bases in between. Here the CDR3 reads CASTQRDMFNQPQHF. Here the CDR3 DNA reads TGTGCCAGTACCCAGAGAGACATGTTCAATCAGCCCCAGCATTTT.

Only a few counts were recorded for this clone. The V and J genes are TRBV9 and TRBJ2-3; TRBD2 aligns across 7 bases. CDR3 length: 15 residues. In germline, CDR1 is SGDLS, CDR2 YYNGEE. The ends lost 3 bases at V and 2 bases at J; junction bases unmatched: 6. The CDR3 loop reads CASSEGGDYTDTQYF. CDR3 sequence (DNA): TGTGCCAGCAGCGAGGGCGGGGACTACACAGATACGCAGTATTTT.

In its sample, this clone was seen many times. The rearrangement links TRBV6-6 to TRBJ2-7; 13 bases map to TRBD2. The CDR3 extends over 15 amino acids. The junction had 4 bases not matched to a gene; V was cut back by 5 bases and J by 3 bases. The germline gives CDR1 MNHNY, CDR2 SVGAGI (reference sequence). CDR3 DNA sequence: TGTGCCAGCAGTCGTGGACTAGCGGGAGTCTACGAGCAGTACTTC. Encoded protein: CASSRGLAGVYEQYF.

This clone was found a few times. V and J are TRBV6-5 and TRBJ2-5; D is perhaps TRBD2 (5 bases). The V end lost 2 bases, the J end lost 5 bases, and 9 bases lay between the germline ends. Germline CDR1 is MNHEY and CDR2 is SVGAGI. This CDR3 is 13 amino acids long. CDR3 sequence (DNA): TGTGCCAGCAGTTACCGAGGGATTGAGACCCAGTACTTC. Its protein is CASSYRGIETQYF.

The chain links TRBV27 to TRBJ2-1; 10 bases agree with TRBD1. Trimming cost V 6 bases and J 9 bases; bases outside gene matches: 14. CDR1 is MNHEY and CDR2 is SMNVEV in the germline V gene (reference sequence). The CDR3 consists of 16 residues. Here the CDR3 DNA reads TGTGCCAGCAGCAGACCGGGACAGGGGCTTTGGGCTGAGCAGTTCTTC. Its translation is CASSRPGQGLWAEQFF.

V is TRBV16 and J is TRBJ1-5; no reliable D call. Between the trimmed V and J ends, which lost 3 bases and 1 base, there was a span of 13 bases. CDR3 length equals 16 residues. CDR1 and CDR2 from the germline V gene are KGHSY and FQNENV. The chain's CDR3 is CASSHQEGGSNQPQHF. In DNA form, the CDR3 reads TGTGCCAGCAGCCACCAAGAGGGTGGGAGCAATCAGCCCCAGCATTTT.

This chain joins TRBV4-3 and TRBJ2-7; perhaps TRBD1 as D (6 bases). Trimming stripped 6 bases from V and 0 bases from J, with 15 bases between. The V gene's germline CDR1 is LGHNA and CDR2 YSLEER. The CDR3 runs 15 residues. CDR3 protein: CASSRGTDSSYEQYF. Here the CDR3 DNA reads TGCGCCAGCAGTCGTGGGACGGACAGCTCCTACGAGCAGTACTTC.

The rearrangement uses TRBV16 and TRBJ1-4, with a possible D match to TRBD1 (5 bases). Trimming pared 6 bases from V and 7 bases from J, leaving 18 bases between. The length of the CDR3 is 15 residues. Germline V gives CDR1 KGHSY, CDR2 FQNENV. CDR3 region: CASRLGGDAGEKLFF. CDR3 nucleotides: TGTGCCAGCAGACTTGGCGGGGACGCTGGTGAAAAACTGTTTTTT.

The V gene is TRBV9, the J gene TRBJ2-2; D might be TRBD2 (5 bases). Germline CDR1 SGDLS, CDR2 YYNGEE. The ends were cut back, 0 bases at V and 9 bases at J, with 9 bases in the middle. The CDR3 length is 13 residues. The CDR3 sequence: CASSVERGRELFF. DNA of the CDR3: TGTGCCAGCAGCGTAGAGCGAGGGCGGGAGCTGTTTTTT.

This clone has only a few counts. The chain recombines TRBV7-9 with TRBJ2-5; D is undetermined. V lost 4 bases and J 0 bases, leaving 12 bases between the germline ends. From germline, CDR1 is SEHNR and CDR2 FQNEAQ (reference sequence). This CDR3 contains 15 residues. The CDR3 DNA sequence: TGTGCCAGCAGCTCAGGATCCTCCTACCAAGAGACCCAGTACTTC. Protein sequence: CASSSGSSYQETQYF.

The chain links TRBV2 to TRBJ2-1; TRBD2 aligns across 7 bases. V was pared by 3 bases and J by 7 bases, with 6 bases of the junction left unmatched. Germline V gene data show CDR1 as SNHLY and CDR2 as FYNNEI. CDR3 length: 14 residues. Here the CDR3 reads CASSDSGVGNEQFF. CDR3 nucleotides: TGTGCCAGCAGTGACAGCGGGGTGGGGAATGAGCAGTTCTTC.

This clone was seen repeatedly, ten times or more. Other DNA sequences in the same sample also yield this CDR3. The rearrangement uses TRBV28 and TRBJ2-5; D gene unclear. The germline gives CDR1 MDHEN, CDR2 SYDVKM. The V end was cut by 2 bases, the J end by 5 bases, with 3 bases between. This CDR3 is 11 amino acids long. CDR3 coding DNA: TGTGCCAGCAGTTTACTGGAGACCCAGTACTTC. Amino acids: CASSLLETQYF.

J is TRBJ2-3 and V is TRBV5-1; D is unclear. The CDR3 spans 14 residues. Trimming left V 0 bases short and J 6 bases short, with 11 bases between. The germline V gene encodes CDR1 SGHRS and CDR2 YFSETQ. The CDR3: CASSLAGPVDTQYF. CDR3 DNA sequence: TGCGCCAGCAGCTTGGCCGGGCCAGTTGATACGCAGTATTTT.